One sample yielded the 28 T cell receptor beta chains listed below, sequenced in a study of prognosis after radiotherapy for stage I lung cancer. It was by two-round multiplex PCR that TCR beta CDR3 was amplified from genomic DNA. Initially, in first-round PCR, primers specific to each TRBV and TRBJ gene were used. TCRdb called the multiplex PCR reads again in MiXCR, with one record for every CDR3 protein. The sample includes some 25,000 distinct CDR3 sequences, under 40% of them seen just once. Sequencing used PBMCs, obtained before or after stereotactic body radiation therapy (not recorded which). All receptors come from a donor aged 50 or older with non-small cell lung cancer.

About this clonotype: One end of the junction is discordant with germline, which a read error may explain. The chain carries TRBV13 and TRBJ1-1, with D perhaps TRBD1 (5 bases). CDR1 is PRHDT and CDR2 is FYEKMQ in the germline V gene (reference sequence). This CDR3 is built from 15 residues. The CDR3 region is CARSFTYGTGTEAFF. CDR3 DNA: TGTGCCAGAAGCTTCACTTACGGGACGGGCACTGAAGCTTTCTTT.

This clonotype was observed at least ten times. This chain uses TRBV5-5 with TRBJ2-2; D uncertain. The CDR3 runs 14 residues. Germline lookup yields CDR1 SGHKS and CDR2 YYEKEE (reference sequence). V gave up 2 bases and J gave up 0 bases, with 5 bases separating them. The CDR3: CASSFDPNTGELFF. As DNA, the CDR3 is TGTGCCAGCAGCTTTGACCCGAACACCGGGGAGCTGTTTTTT.

This clonotype ranks as medium-sized (0.01 to 0.1%). The CDR3, as DNA: TGTGCCAGCGGAGGGGCCGGGGGGCCAGGCACTGAAGCTTTCTTT. It codes for CASGGAGGPGTEAFF. The chain employs TRBV9 and TRBJ1-1, with a tentative D call TRBD1 (6 bases). The germline V gene has CDR1 SGDLS and CDR2 YYNGEE. V gave up 7 bases and J gave up 4 bases, with 20 bases separating them. This CDR3 is built from 15 residues. Variable domain in full (rest from reference TRBV9 and TRBJ1-1): DSGVTQTPKHLITATGQRVTLRCSPRSGDLSVYWYQQSLDQGLQFLIQYYNGEERAKGNILERFSAQQFPDLHSELNLSSLELGDSALYFCASGGAGGPGTEAFFGQGTRLTVV.

Concerning this clonotype itself: Since a far larger clone is one base different, this is likely a read error. The V and J genes are TRBV27 and TRBJ2-5, with TRBD2 as a possible D gene (6 bases). The last part of the DNA fits TRBJ2-1 better; the J call may be wrong. Germline V gene sequence: CDR1 MNHEY, CDR2 SMNVEV (reference sequence). This CDR3 is 13 amino acids long. The CDR3 region is CASTVEGRNEQFF. The CDR3 bases are TGTGCCAGCACGGTGGAGGGTCGAAATGAGCAGTTCTTC.

This clonotype was recorded many times. The V gene is TRBV19, the J gene TRBJ1-3; D unresolved. Germline CDR1 and CDR2: LNHDA and SQIVND (reference sequence). The CDR3 is 16 residues long. Trimming took 1 base from V and 1 from J, leaving 11 bases between them. CDR3 amino acids: CASSIGKSRSGNTIYF. For the CDR3, the DNA is TGTGCCAGTAGTATAGGGAAGAGTCGGTCTGGAAACACCATATATTTT.

The sample holds many counts of this clonotype. V and J are TRBV2 and TRBJ2-5, with D perhaps TRBD2 (6 bases). CDR1 SNHLY and CDR2 FYNNEI come from the germline V gene. This CDR3 region has 15 residues. V lost 2 bases and J lost 4, with 14 bases in between. The DNA for the CDR3 is TGTGCCAGCAGTGAATTGGAGGGCTGGGGAGAGACCCAGTACTTC. The encoded protein is CASSELEGWGETQYF.

This clonotype was detected ten times or more. The chain uses TRBV29-1 and TRBJ2-7; D uncertain. The CDR3 is 14 residues long. Germline V CDR1 and CDR2: SQVTM, ANQGSEA. V lost 0 bases and J lost 5, with 14 bases in between. In nucleotides, the CDR3 is TGCAGCGTTGAAGACCCAGAAGCAACTCACGAGCAGTACTTC. Amino acid sequence: CSVEDPEATHEQYF.

This clonotype was counted ten times or more. CDR3 residues: CASSAYRAAGNEQFF. Written as DNA, the CDR3 is TGTGCCAGCAGCGCTTACCGGGCCGCTGGGAATGAGCAGTTCTTC. The chain uses TRBV7-2 and TRBJ2-1; D gene uncertain. CDR1 is SGHTA and CDR2 is FQGNSA in the germline V gene. V was trimmed by 5 bases and J by 7 bases, leaving 18 bases between them. This CDR3 contains 15 residues.

With respect to this clonotype: This clone may be a read error of a much larger clone one base away. This chain uses TRBV5-1 with TRBJ1-4, with unresolved D. Germline CDR1 and CDR2: SGHRS and YFSETQ. CDR3 length equals 14 residues. CDR3 sequence reads: CASSEALTSEKLFF. Here the CDR3 DNA reads TGCGCCAGCAGCGAGGCGTTAACTAGTGAAAAACTGTTTTTT.

The V gene is TRBV24-1, the J gene TRBJ2-3; possible D gene TRBD2, 5 bases. Germline V gene sequence: CDR1 KGHDR, CDR2 SFDVKD. CDR3 length equals 15 residues. This chain's CDR3 is CVTSDLGAGRDTQYF. CDR3 coding DNA: TGTGTAACCAGTGATTTGGGAGCAGGACGGGATACGCAGTATTTT.

Comment on this clonotype: A far larger clone is one base from this, pointing to a likely read error. Given the absence of the conserved phenylalanine or tryptophan at the CDR3 end, a read error is likely. The V call is TRBV6-2 or TRBV6-3, the J call TRBJ2-5, with 7 nucleotides matching TRBD2. The J call may not be correct, given that the DNA end is closer to TRBJ2-1. This CDR3 has 15 amino acids. Germline-derived CDR1 and CDR2 are MNHEY and SVGEGT. This chain's CDR3 is CASSPLGTNYNEQFL. CDR3 DNA: TGTGCCAGCAGTCCCTTAGGGACTAACTACAATGAGCAGTTCCTC.

CDR3 bases: TGCGCCAGCAGCCAACAAGGACAGGGAACGGGCTACACCTTC. This gives the protein CASSQQGQGTGYTF. The chain links TRBV4-3 to TRBJ1-2, with TRBD1 identical over 8 bases. V shed 2 bases and J 8 bases; nucleotides not matched to a gene: 7. Germline-derived CDR1 and CDR2 are LGHNA and YSLEER. This CDR3 is 14 amino acids long.

The chain carries TRBV7-9 and TRBJ1-2; no reliable D call. Germline CDR1 and CDR2: SEHNR and FQNEAQ (reference sequence). V lost 1 base and J 2 bases, leaving 8 bases between the germline ends. This CDR3 is built from 14 residues. The CDR3 coding sequence is TGTGCCAGCAGCTTAGTTTCAGGAAACTATGGCTACACCTTC. It codes for CASSLVSGNYGYTF.

Details on this clonotype: A much larger clone differs from this one at a single base, so this may be a read error. V gene TRBV7-3 combines with J gene TRBJ1-1; 9 nucleotides agree with TRBD1. CDR1 is SGHTA and CDR2 is FQGTGA in the germline V gene. The CDR3 runs to 16 residues. The ends lost 2 bases at V and 5 bases at J; junction bases unmatched: 9. The CDR3 region is CASSLYSTGGGTEAFF. Written as DNA, the CDR3 is TGTGCCAGCAGCTTATATTCGACAGGGGGAGGTACTGAAGCTTTCTTT.

V usage is TRBV11-2 and J usage is TRBJ2-7; TRBD1 aligns across 9 bases. The CDR3 loop spans 15 amino acids. With 0 bases clipped from V and 9 bases from J, the junction kept 9 bases outside the gene matches. CDR1 and CDR2 from the germline V gene are SGHAT and FQNNGV. DNA for the CDR3: TGTGCCAGCAGCTTAGACTGGACAGGGGATTCAGGGCAGTACTTC. It codes for CASSLDWTGDSGQYF.

This clonotype was observed a few times. This chain links TRBV7-9 with TRBJ2-7; the D gene could be TRBD1 or TRBD2 (5 bases each). Germline values: CDR1 SEHNR, CDR2 FQNEAQ (reference sequence). The CDR3 has 14 amino acids. Deletions cut 5 bases from V and 6 bases from J, with 17 bases between. CDR3 DNA: TGTGCCAGCAGCGTGGCCGGGACGGCAGGCGAGCAGTACTTC. This sequence encodes CASSVAGTAGEQYF. Based on the CDR3 plus reference TRBV7-9 and TRBJ2-7, the full variable domain is DTGVSQNPRHKITKRGQNVTFRCDPISEHNRLYWYRQTLGQGPEFLTYFQNEAQLEKSRLLSDRFSAERPKGSFSTLEIQRTEQGDSAMYLCASSVAGTAGEQYFGPGTRLTVT.

The CDR3 loop reads CAYARTDHEQYF. The CDR3 coding sequence is TGTGCCTACGCACGGACAGACCACGAGCAGTACTTC. The chain carries TRBV30 and TRBJ2-7; TRBD1 might be the D (6 bases). The CDR3 covers 12 residues. CDR1 is GTSNPN, CDR2 SVGIG, per germline (reference sequence). Trimming pared 7 bases from V and 5 bases from J, leaving 15 bases between.

This clonotype was recorded at least ten times. The chain combines TRBV7-3 with TRBJ1-1, with D uncertain. The V and J ends lost 4 bases and 1 base respectively, with 7 bases between them. The length of the CDR3 is 13 residues. Germline CDR1 SGHTA, CDR2 FQGTGA. CDR3 bases: TGTGCCAGCAGCTCCTCAGGGAACACTGAAGCTTTCTTT. Translated, it gives CASSSSGNTEAFF.

Concerning this clonotype itself: A much more abundant neighbour one base away suggests this may be a read error. The chain has TRBV7-9 and TRBJ1-6; D unresolved. V lost 6 bases and J lost 7, with 13 bases in between. Germline-derived CDR1 and CDR2 are SEHNR and FQNEAQ (reference sequence). CDR3 length: 14 amino acids. The CDR3 bases are TGTGCCAGCAGGACGACATGGGTGAATTCACCCCTCCACTTT. Amino acid sequence: CASRTTWVNSPLHF. Supplemented by reference TRBV7-9 and TRBJ1-6, the full variable domain reads DTGVSQNPRHKITKRGQNVTFRCDPISEHNRLYWYRQTLGQGPEFLTYFQNEAQLEKSRLLSDRFSAERPKGSFSTLEIQRTEQGDSAMYLCASRTTWVNSPLHFGNGTRLTVT.

Remarks on this clonotype: This clone may be a read error of a much larger clone one base away. This sequence joins TRBV5-6 and TRBJ2-7, with a possible D match to TRBD1 (5 bases). Germline values: CDR1 SGHDT, CDR2 YYEEEE. The CDR3 totals 12 residues. The CDR3 region is CASILGPYEQYF. The CDR3 DNA is TGTGCCAGCATCTTGGGGCCCTACGAGCAGTACTTC. Filled out from reference TRBV5-6 and TRBJ2-7, the complete variable domain reads DAGVTQSPTHLIKTRGQQVTLRCSPKSGHDTVSWYQQALGQGPQFIFQYYEEEERQRGNFPDRFSGHQFPNYSSELNVNALLLGDSALYLCASILGPYEQYFGPGTRLTVT.

In its sample, this clonotype was seen many times. The V call is TRBV10-2, the J call TRBJ2-1; TRBD2 aligns across 9 bases. The CDR3 contains 17 residues. Germline V gene sequence: CDR1 WSHSY, CDR2 SAAADI. J lost 4 bases, V lost 4 bases, and 11 bases had no gene match. In DNA, the CDR3 is TGCGCCAGCAGTGGTCGGGGTGGGCGGGAGGGTTACAATGAGCAGTTCTTC. Protein product: CASSGRGGREGYNEQFF.

A note on this clonotype: A much larger clone lies a single base off, so this may be a read error. The chain recombines TRBV19 with TRBJ1-5, with TRBD1 as a possible D gene (5 bases). CDR1 LNHDA and CDR2 SQIVND come from the germline V gene (reference sequence). This CDR3 region has 13 residues. Trimming took off 8 bases at V and 9 bases at J, with 17 bases between the two ends. The CDR3 coding sequence is TGTGCCAGTTCTCGACAGAGCGGGATGCCCCAGCATTTT. Translated, it gives CASSRQSGMPQHF.

Only one count was recorded for this clonotype. One base away lies a much larger clone, so this may be a sequencing read error. The J gene is TRBJ2-1, the V gene TRBV20-1; 8 bases line up with TRBD2. The CDR3 has 17 residues. Germline CDR1 DFQATT, CDR2 SNEGSKA (reference sequence). J was trimmed by 6 bases and V by 2 bases; bases with no gene match: 15. DNA of the CDR3: TGCAGTGCTAGACTGCCCGGAGGACTAGCCACCCCCAATGAGCAGTTCTTC. Encoded protein: CSARLPGGLATPNEQFF.

This clonotype was recorded many times. This chain uses TRBV20-1 with TRBJ2-7; 11 bases are shared with TRBD1. Germline CDR1 DFQATT, CDR2 SNEGSKA (reference sequence). This CDR3 contains 13 residues. With V trimmed by 6 bases and J by 2 bases, 3 bases remained unmatched. The CDR3 bases are TGCAGTGCCGGGACAGGGGGGACCTACGAGCAGTACTTC. Its translation: CSAGTGGTYEQYF.

This clonotype was observed at least ten times. The V gene is TRBV29-1, the J gene TRBJ2-5, with no clear D. Germline CDR1 reads SQVTM; CDR2 reads ANQGSEA. The CDR3 has 11 amino acids. The V and J ends lost 6 bases and 7 bases respectively, with 12 bases between them. The DNA for the CDR3 is TGCAGCGTCGCCTTAGATGGGACCCAGTACTTC. Translating it yields CSVALDGTQYF.

This sequence joins TRBV7-9 and TRBJ1-2; D is uncertain. The CDR3 consists of 13 residues. Germline lookup yields CDR1 SEHNR and CDR2 FQNEAQ (reference sequence). The V and J ends lost 1 base and 6 bases respectively, with 9 bases between them. CDR3 DNA sequence: TGTGCCAGCAGCTTAGTAGGTGGGGATGGCTACACCTTC. Its translation is CASSLVGGDGYTF.

This clonotype has ten or more counts. The chain links TRBV20-1 to TRBJ1-5, with a possible D match to TRBD1 (5 bases). V lost 0 bases and J lost 0, with 9 bases in between. The CDR3 has 15 residues. From germline, CDR1 is DFQATT and CDR2 SNEGSKA (reference sequence). The chain's CDR3 is CSARDPDSSNQPQHF. The DNA of the CDR3 is TGCAGTGCTAGAGATCCCGACAGTAGCAATCAGCCCCAGCATTTT.

This clonotype was recorded many times. The chain uses TRBV18 and TRBJ2-7; 11 bases fit TRBD2. The germline gives CDR1 KGHSH, CDR2 LQKENI. The CDR3 has 18 residues. V gave up 2 bases and J gave up 0 bases; unmatched junction bases: 9. The CDR3 DNA sequence: TGTGCCAGCTCACCATTTTTAACCGGGACTAGCGGCTCCTACGAGCAGTACTTC. Translated, it gives CASSPFLTGTSGSYEQYF.